This is a list of T cell receptor beta chains from one sample in a study of CD8+ T cells in alopecia areata. Data came from immunoSEQ multiplex PCR; TCRdb stores just in-frame clones and leaves some out. The sample consists of more than 150,000 clones, under 60% of them appearing once. Source: CD8+ T cells sorted from blood, taken at week 24, from a patient treated with tofacitinib. The receptor set was obtained from a human donor with alopecia areata. CDR3s include the opening cysteine and the closing phenylalanine or tryptophan. Each record gives: D gene, V gene, J gene, CDR3 length, clone size, CDR3 DNA, CDR3 protein. A D gene is named only where the DNA matches it firmly. Clone size is stated in some rows and not others, as once, few, many or a class when expanded.

d_gene: TRBD1
v_gene: TRBV13
j_gene: TRBJ1-4
len: 15
abundance: few
CDR3nt: TGTGCCAGCAGCCGACGACAGGGCGGGTATGAAAAACTGTTTTTT
CDR3aa: CASSRRQGGYEKLFF

d_gene: NA
v_gene: TRBV29-1
j_gene: TRBJ2-2
len: 12
abundance: NA
CDR3nt: TGCAGCGCTGGGGGGAACACCGGGGAGCTGTTTTTT
CDR3aa: CSAGGNTGELFF

d_gene: TRBD2
v_gene: TRBV6-6
j_gene: TRBJ2-3
len: 15
abundance: few
CDR3nt: TGTGCCAGCAGCCGACTAGCGGGGCCCACAGATACGCAGTATTTT
CDR3aa: CASSRLAGPTDTQYF

d_gene: NA
v_gene: TRBV7-2
j_gene: TRBJ1-1
len: 14
abundance: few
CDR3nt: TGTGCCAGCAGCTTAGACAGGGTAATTCCTGAAGCTTTCTTT
CDR3aa: CASSLDRVIPEAFF

d_gene: NA
v_gene: TRBV7-9
j_gene: TRBJ2-5
len: 15
abundance: NA
CDR3nt: TGTGCCAGCAGCCCCCCTTTAGGGACCCAAGAGACCCAGTACTTC
CDR3aa: CASSPPLGTQETQYF

d_gene: NA
v_gene: TRBV4-1
j_gene: TRBJ1-5
len: 15
abundance: NA
CDR3nt: TGCGCCAGCAGCCAAGGGAGGGTACGCAATCAGCCCCAGCATTTT
CDR3aa: CASSQGRVRNQPQHF

d_gene: NA
v_gene: TRBV5-1
j_gene: TRBJ1-1
len: 15
abundance: NA
CDR3nt: TGCGCCAGCACCTCGGGGTGGAGGGTGGACACTGAAGCTTTCTTT
CDR3aa: CASTSGWRVDTEAFF

d_gene: NA
v_gene: TRBV5-6
j_gene: TRBJ2-2
len: 15
abundance: NA
CDR3nt: TGTGCCAGCAGCTTTGGTCAGGGGTACCCCGGGGAGCTGTTTTTT
CDR3aa: CASSFGQGYPGELFF

d_gene: TRBD1
v_gene: TRBV27
j_gene: TRBJ1-4
len: 13
abundance: NA
CDR3nt: TGTGCCAGCAGCTTAGGGGGCGCGGAAAAACTGTTTTTT
CDR3aa: CASSLGGAEKLFF

d_gene: NA
v_gene: TRBV30
j_gene: TRBJ1-5
len: 14
abundance: few
CDR3nt: TGTGCCTGGAACCAGGGATCTGCAGGTCAGCCCCAGCATTTT
CDR3aa: CAWNQGSAGQPQHF

d_gene: NA
v_gene: TRBV10-3
j_gene: TRBJ2-7
len: 15
abundance: NA
CDR3nt: TGTGCCATCAGCCCCCGCCGGGACGGCTCCTACGAGCAGTACTTC
CDR3aa: CAISPRRDGSYEQYF

d_gene: NA
v_gene: TRBV25-1
j_gene: TRBJ1-6
len: 13
abundance: few
CDR3nt: TGTGCCAGCATGGGGCCCACAAATTCACCCCTCCACTTT
CDR3aa: CASMGPTNSPLHF

d_gene: NA
v_gene: TRBV7-9
j_gene: TRBJ1-5
len: 14
abundance: few
CDR3nt: TGTGCCAGCAGCTTAGGGGAGAGCAATCAGCCCCAGCATTTT
CDR3aa: CASSLGESNQPQHF

d_gene: NA
v_gene: TRBV30
j_gene: TRBJ2-3
len: 14
abundance: NA
CDR3nt: TGTGCCTGGAGTGTGGGGGTATGGGCAGATACGCAGTATTTT
CDR3aa: CAWSVGVWADTQYF

d_gene: NA
v_gene: TRBV11-2
j_gene: TRBJ2-3
len: 13
abundance: NA
CDR3nt: TGTGCCGCTTCTGGGGGGCGTAGCGATACGCAGTATTTT
CDR3aa: CAASGGRSDTQYF

d_gene: NA
v_gene: TRBV15
j_gene: TRBJ1-2
len: 14
abundance: NA
CDR3nt: TGTGCCACCAGCAGCGAGCCAAAGACGTATGGCTACACCTTC
CDR3aa: CATSSEPKTYGYTF

d_gene: TRBD2
v_gene: TRBV4-1
j_gene: TRBJ2-1
len: 14
abundance: NA
CDR3nt: TGCGCCAGCAGCCCACCGGGACTATACAATGAGCAGTTCTTC
CDR3aa: CASSPPGLYNEQFF

d_gene: TRBD1
v_gene: TRBV27
j_gene: TRBJ2-4
len: 16
abundance: once
CDR3nt: TGTGCCAGCAGCCCCGATTGGACAGGATGGGAAAACATTCAGTACTTC
CDR3aa: CASSPDWTGWENIQYF

d_gene: NA
v_gene: TRBV2
j_gene: TRBJ2-5
len: 10
abundance: NA
CDR3nt: TGTGCCAGCAGGGGTGAGACCCAGTACTTC
CDR3aa: CASRGETQYF

d_gene: TRBD2
v_gene: TRBV30
j_gene: TRBJ2-3
len: 16
abundance: once
CDR3nt: TGTGCCTGGAGAGCTACTTTAGCGGGGATATTAGATACGCAGTATTTT
CDR3aa: CAWRATLAGILDTQYF

d_gene: TRBD1
v_gene: TRBV10-3
j_gene: TRBJ2-7
len: 13
abundance: few
CDR3nt: TGTGCCATCAGTGCTGGGACAGTCTACGAGCAGTACTTC
CDR3aa: CAISAGTVYEQYF

d_gene: NA
v_gene: TRBV19
j_gene: TRBJ2-1
len: 16
abundance: NA
CDR3nt: TGTGCCAGTAGTATCGTTGGCAGCAGCTCCTACAATGAGCAGTTCTTC
CDR3aa: CASSIVGSSSYNEQFF

d_gene: NA
v_gene: TRBV13
j_gene: TRBJ2-7
len: 13
abundance: NA
CDR3nt: TGTGCCAGCAGCCAGGGACCCGTCTACGAGCAGTACTTC
CDR3aa: CASSQGPVYEQYF

d_gene: NA
v_gene: TRBV11-2
j_gene: TRBJ1-4
len: 12
abundance: NA
CDR3nt: TGTGCCAGCAGCGTACAAGCGGGGGAACTGTTTTTT
CDR3aa: CASSVQAGELFF

d_gene: NA
v_gene: TRBV29-1
j_gene: TRBJ1-1
len: 14
abundance: NA
CDR3nt: TGCAGCGTGTACATCGGCTCGGTGAACACTGAAGCTTTCTTT
CDR3aa: CSVYIGSVNTEAFF

d_gene: TRBD2
v_gene: TRBV6-5
j_gene: TRBJ2-5
len: 15
abundance: NA
CDR3nt: TGTGCCAGCAGTTCGGGGCGGGGGGGGCAAGAGACCCAGTACTTC
CDR3aa: CASSSGRGGQETQYF

d_gene: TRBD1
v_gene: TRBV27
j_gene: TRBJ2-4
len: 17
abundance: NA
CDR3nt: TGTGCCAGCAGTCCCCCCCCGACAGGGATTGACAAAAACATTCAGTACTTC
CDR3aa: CASSPPPTGIDKNIQYF

d_gene: NA
v_gene: TRBV15
j_gene: TRBJ2-5
len: 13
abundance: NA
CDR3nt: TGTGCCACCAGCCGATACTCCCAAGAGACCCAGTACTTC
CDR3aa: CATSRYSQETQYF

d_gene: NA
v_gene: TRBV11-2
j_gene: TRBJ2-5
len: 12
abundance: NA
CDR3nt: TGTGCCAGCAGCTTAGCCGACCAGACCCAGTACTTC
CDR3aa: CASSLADQTQYF

d_gene: NA
v_gene: TRBV13
j_gene: TRBJ1-1
len: 13
abundance: once
CDR3nt: TGTGCCAGCAGCTTAGGCGCGAACACTGAAGCTTTCTTT
CDR3aa: CASSLGANTEAFF

d_gene: NA
v_gene: TRBV11-3
j_gene: TRBJ2-3
len: 17
abundance: once
CDR3nt: TGTGCCAGCAGCTTAGACCTCTCTCTAGAACGGACAGATACGCAGTATTTT
CDR3aa: CASSLDLSLERTDTQYF

d_gene: TRBD2
v_gene: TRBV19
j_gene: TRBJ2-1
len: 15
abundance: NA
CDR3nt: TGTGCCAGTAGAAATAGCGGGGGACCGTACAATGAGCAGTTCTTC
CDR3aa: CASRNSGGPYNEQFF

d_gene: NA
v_gene: TRBV15
j_gene: TRBJ1-5
len: 15
abundance: once
CDR3nt: TGTGCCACCAGCAGAGACAGATATAGCAATCAGCCCCAGCGTTTT
CDR3aa: CATSRDRYSNQPQRF

d_gene: NA
v_gene: TRBV4-1
j_gene: TRBJ1-1
len: 13
abundance: NA
CDR3nt: TGCGCCAGCAGCCAAACAGGGAACACTGAAGCTTTCTTT
CDR3aa: CASSQTGNTEAFF

d_gene: TRBD1
v_gene: TRBV30
j_gene: TRBJ1-5
len: 14
abundance: once
CDR3nt: TGTGCCTGGAGTGGCGGACAGGGGACTCAGCCCCAGCATTTT
CDR3aa: CAWSGGQGTQPQHF

d_gene: NA
v_gene: TRBV2
j_gene: TRBJ2-7
len: 15
abundance: few
CDR3nt: TGTGCCAGCACCCCGATGGCGGGCGTGGGATACGAGCAGTACTTC
CDR3aa: CASTPMAGVGYEQYF

d_gene: NA
v_gene: TRBV13
j_gene: TRBJ2-7
len: 13
abundance: NA
CDR3nt: TGTGCCAGCAGCCTGGGCAGCTCCTACGAGCAGTACTTC
CDR3aa: CASSLGSSYEQYF

d_gene: NA
v_gene: TRBV28
j_gene: TRBJ2-5
len: 13
abundance: NA
CDR3nt: TGTGCCAGCAGTTTACCAGGGTATATCACCCAGTACTTC
CDR3aa: CASSLPGYITQYF

d_gene: NA
v_gene: TRBV13
j_gene: TRBJ2-2
len: 12
abundance: NA
CDR3nt: TGTGCCAGCAGCCTGGGCTCCGGGGAGCTGTTTTTT
CDR3aa: CASSLGSGELFF

d_gene: TRBD2
v_gene: TRBV30
j_gene: TRBJ2-4
len: 19
abundance: NA
CDR3nt: TGTGCCTGGAGAACGGGACTAGCGGGGGTTTGGGGCGGTCAAAACATTCAGTACTTC
CDR3aa: CAWRTGLAGVWGGQNIQYF

d_gene: NA
v_gene: TRBV27
j_gene: TRBJ2-1
len: 15
abundance: NA
CDR3nt: TGTGCCAGCAGTTTATTCGGGACACAATACAATGAGCAGTTCTTC
CDR3aa: CASSLFGTQYNEQFF

d_gene: NA
v_gene: TRBV30
j_gene: TRBJ2-7
len: 13
abundance: NA
CDR3nt: TGTGCCTGGAGTGGGGCGGGATACTACGAGCAGTACTTC
CDR3aa: CAWSGAGYYEQYF

d_gene: NA
v_gene: TRBV7-2
j_gene: TRBJ1-1
len: 17
abundance: NA
CDR3nt: TGTGCCAGCAGCTCAAATAGGGGGAGGGTTCCGATCACTAAAGCTTTCTTT
CDR3aa: CASSSNRGRVPITKAFF

d_gene: NA
v_gene: TRBV19
j_gene: TRBJ2-7
len: 13
abundance: NA
CDR3nt: TGTGCCAGTAGTTTTGGGGCAGCCTACGAGCAGTACTTC
CDR3aa: CASSFGAAYEQYF

d_gene: TRBD1
v_gene: TRBV30
j_gene: TRBJ1-1
len: 14
abundance: few
CDR3nt: TGTGCCTGGAGTCCAGGGGGCTTGAACACTGAAGCTTTCTTT
CDR3aa: CAWSPGGLNTEAFF

d_gene: NA
v_gene: TRBV29-1
j_gene: TRBJ2-1
len: 14
abundance: NA
CDR3nt: TGCAGCGTTACCCCACCGCCAGCTGTGCATGAGCAGTTCTTC
CDR3aa: CSVTPPPAVHEQFF

d_gene: TRBD2
v_gene: TRBV29-1
j_gene: TRBJ2-1
len: 17
abundance: few
CDR3nt: TGCAGCGTTGAAATGCGGACTGGCGGGGGGTACTACAATGAGCAGTTCTTC
CDR3aa: CSVEMRTGGGYYNEQFF

d_gene: TRBD2
v_gene: TRBV2
j_gene: TRBJ2-1
len: 16
abundance: NA
CDR3nt: TGTGCCAGCAGTGCCACTAGCGGGGGGACGGTGAATGAGCAGTTCTTC
CDR3aa: CASSATSGGTVNEQFF

d_gene: TRBD2
v_gene: TRBV30
j_gene: TRBJ2-7
len: 14
abundance: NA
CDR3nt: TGTGCCTGGACTCCCGGGGGGGCGGGCTACGAGCAGTACTTC
CDR3aa: CAWTPGGAGYEQYF

d_gene: NA
v_gene: TRBV30
j_gene: TRBJ1-5
len: 13
abundance: NA
CDR3nt: TGTGCCTGGAGTGTACAGGGCAATCAGCCCCAGCATTTT
CDR3aa: CAWSVQGNQPQHF

d_gene: NA
v_gene: TRBV2
j_gene: TRBJ1-5
len: 13
abundance: NA
CDR3nt: TGTGCCAGCAAGGGAACAAGCAATCAGCCCCAGCATTTT
CDR3aa: CASKGTSNQPQHF

d_gene: TRBD2
v_gene: TRBV2
j_gene: TRBJ2-7
len: 15
abundance: few
CDR3nt: TGTGCCAGCAGCCCCAGAGCGGGGTTCTCCTACGAGCAGTACTTC
CDR3aa: CASSPRAGFSYEQYF

d_gene: NA
v_gene: TRBV29-1
j_gene: TRBJ1-3
len: 14
abundance: few
CDR3nt: TGCAGCGTTGAATGGCAGGACTCTGGAAACACCATATATTTT
CDR3aa: CSVEWQDSGNTIYF

d_gene: NA
v_gene: TRBV27
j_gene: TRBJ1-5
len: 14
abundance: NA
CDR3nt: TGTGCCAGCGGGAGGGATGGGAGCAATCAGCCCCAGCATTTT
CDR3aa: CASGRDGSNQPQHF

d_gene: TRBD1
v_gene: TRBV11-2
j_gene: TRBJ2-7
len: 16
abundance: few
CDR3nt: TGTGCCAGCAGCCCCCTAACAGGGGCGTGGGCCTACGAGCAGTACTTC
CDR3aa: CASSPLTGAWAYEQYF

d_gene: NA
v_gene: TRBV6-5
j_gene: TRBJ2-3
len: 12
abundance: few
CDR3nt: TGTGCCAGCAAGACAACCGGGGATACGCAGTATTTT
CDR3aa: CASKTTGDTQYF

d_gene: NA
v_gene: TRBV5-4
j_gene: TRBJ2-7
len: 15
abundance: NA
CDR3nt: TGTGCCAGCAGCGGGCATACAGGGCCTCGGGACGAGCAGTACTTC
CDR3aa: CASSGHTGPRDEQYF